This is a list of T cell receptor beta chains from one sample in a study of control samples from healthy donors and cancer patients. TCRdb keeps only in-frame clones here, not all; method: immunoSEQ multiplex PCR. The repertoire holds 100,000 to 150,000 clones, with roughly 92% as singletons. Sequencing was carried out using blood. Receptors were obtained from a man between 18 and 29 years old in good health. Both conserved end residues are part of each CDR3. D genes are given only for firm matches. Not all rows give a size; the values are once, few, many and, for expanded clones, a class.

j_gene: TRBJ2-5
d_gene: TRBD2
abundance: -
v_gene: TRBV9
CDR3nt: TGTGCCAGCAGCGTAGGGGCGGGGGGGCCCGTCGGAGAGACCCAGTACTTC
CDR3aa: CASSVGAGGPVGETQYF

j_gene: TRBJ2-7
d_gene: -
abundance: once
v_gene: TRBV19
CDR3nt: TGTGCCAGTAGTCCGAACAGGGTTGGTGAGCAGTACTTC
CDR3aa: CASSPNRVGEQYF

j_gene: TRBJ2-1
d_gene: TRBD2
abundance: -
v_gene: TRBV6-5
CDR3nt: TGTGCCAGCAGTTATACCGACCCGGGACTAGCGAAGGAGCAGTTCTTC
CDR3aa: CASSYTDPGLAKEQFF

j_gene: TRBJ2-7
d_gene: TRBD1
abundance: once
v_gene: TRBV7-9
CDR3nt: TGTGCCAGCAGCCTTGGACAGGTGACTGAGCAGTACTTC
CDR3aa: CASSLGQVTEQYF

j_gene: TRBJ2-3
d_gene: -
abundance: -
v_gene: TRBV7-2
CDR3nt: TGTGCCAGCAGCATCACCGGGACTTCCGCAGATACGCAGTATTTT
CDR3aa: CASSITGTSADTQYF

j_gene: TRBJ2-1
d_gene: TRBD2
abundance: -
v_gene: TRBV3-1/TRBV3-2
CDR3nt: TGTGCCAGCAGCGAACTAGCGGGGGACATCTACAATGAGCAGTTCTTC
CDR3aa: CASSELAGDIYNEQFF

j_gene: TRBJ1-1
d_gene: -
abundance: -
v_gene: TRBV6-5
CDR3nt: TGTGCCAGCCATGGAAGGTGGGAGTTCACTGAAGCTTTCTTT
CDR3aa: CASHGRWEFTEAFF

j_gene: TRBJ1-4
d_gene: TRBD1
abundance: -
v_gene: TRBV28
CDR3nt: TGTGCCAGCAGTTCCTTGGACAGGATAAATGAAAAACTGTTTTTT
CDR3aa: CASSSLDRINEKLFF

j_gene: TRBJ1-2
d_gene: -
abundance: once
v_gene: TRBV29-1
CDR3nt: TGCAGCGACGCCCGGGGGGATAACTATGGCTACACCTTC
CDR3aa: CSDARGDNYGYTF

j_gene: TRBJ2-3
d_gene: TRBD2
abundance: once
v_gene: TRBV7-3
CDR3nt: TGTGCCAGCAGCTTAGATTTTAGCGGGGGTATCGATACGCAGTATTTT
CDR3aa: CASSLDFSGGIDTQYF

j_gene: TRBJ2-3
d_gene: TRBD1
abundance: -
v_gene: TRBV10-3
CDR3nt: TGTGCCATCACCCGAGGGACAGGGGGCACAGATACGCAGTATTTT
CDR3aa: CAITRGTGGTDTQYF

j_gene: TRBJ1-1
d_gene: -
abundance: -
v_gene: TRBV30
CDR3nt: TGTGCCTGGAGCGTCGGCATCGAGGGCACTGAAGCTTTCTTT
CDR3aa: CAWSVGIEGTEAFF

j_gene: TRBJ1-4
d_gene: -
abundance: -
v_gene: TRBV18
CDR3nt: TGTGCCAGCTCACCCGGTTTCCAAAGGGCTAATGAAAAACTGTTTTTT
CDR3aa: CASSPGFQRANEKLFF

j_gene: TRBJ2-5
d_gene: TRBD2
abundance: few
v_gene: TRBV7-6
CDR3nt: TGTGCCAGCAGCTCCGGGAGACTAGCGGGGGAGACCCAGTACTTC
CDR3aa: CASSSGRLAGETQYF

j_gene: TRBJ1-6
d_gene: -
abundance: -
v_gene: TRBV5-1
CDR3nt: TGCGCCAGCAGCTTGGGGAAGGATAATTCACCCCTCCACTTT
CDR3aa: CASSLGKDNSPLHF

j_gene: TRBJ1-1
d_gene: -
abundance: -
v_gene: TRBV9
CDR3nt: TGTGCCAGCAGCGCCCAATTGGGCCCCACTGAAGCTTTCTTT
CDR3aa: CASSAQLGPTEAFF